The entry below gives a single T cell receptor beta chain sequence along with its context. These data are taken from a study of blood T cell repertoires in COVID-19. Whole-study context: The analysed material was cDNA or gDNA that came from T cells, B-cell-depleted T cells, or PBMCs.

Method: immunoSEQ multiplex PCR; TCRdb's copy keeps in-frame clones and lacks some. The sample lists 55,000 to 75,000 clones, about nine tenths occurring once. The CDR3 spans 17 residues. The germline V gene encodes CDR1 SGDLS and CDR2 YYNGEE. J lost 2 bases, V lost 0 bases, and 6 bases had no gene match. The receptor's source is a man aged 45-65 years with active COVID-19. The sequencing sample was made of peripheral blood. The chain carries TRBV9 and TRBJ2-5; TRBD2 matches 11 bases. CDR3 nucleotides: TGTGCCAGCAGCGTAGCTTCGACTAGCGGGAATCAAGAGACCCAGTACTTC. Its translation: CASSVASTSGNQETQYF.